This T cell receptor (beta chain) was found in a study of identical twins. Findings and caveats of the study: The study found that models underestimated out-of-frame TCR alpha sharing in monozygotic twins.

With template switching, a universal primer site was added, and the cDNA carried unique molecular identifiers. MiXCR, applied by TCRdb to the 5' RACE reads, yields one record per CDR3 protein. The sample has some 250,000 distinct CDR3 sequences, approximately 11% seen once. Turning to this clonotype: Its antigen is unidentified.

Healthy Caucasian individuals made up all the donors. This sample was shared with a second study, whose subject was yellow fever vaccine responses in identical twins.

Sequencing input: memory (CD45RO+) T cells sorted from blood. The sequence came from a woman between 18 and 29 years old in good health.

The CDR3 loop is CSARPGAGPQETQYF. The CDR3 DNA sequence: TGCAGTGCTAGACCGGGGGCCGGACCTCAAGAGACCCAGTACTTC. This rearrangement joins TRBV20-1 to TRBJ2-5; D assignment may be TRBD1 or TRBD2 (6 bases each). Germline V gives CDR1 DFQATT, CDR2 SNEGSKA (reference sequence). This CDR3 region has 15 residues. V was cut by 2 bases and J by 2 bases, with 15 bases left in between.